These 15 T cell receptor beta chains share one sample of origin, sequenced in a study of CD8 T cells in Susac syndrome. A quantity of about 0.5 to 1 ug RNA underwent reverse transcription using random hexamers. TCRdb independently ran MiXCR on the immunoSEQ multiplex PCR reads; one entry per CDR3 protein. The sample records 200,000 or so distinct CDR3 sequences, about 94% being singletons. The sequencing input was CD8+ T cells from PBMCs. These receptors were taken from a human donor with multiple sclerosis.

The chain has TRBV15 and TRBJ1-2, with 8 bases lining up with TRBD1. CDR1 is LNHNV and CDR2 is YYDKDF in the germline V gene (reference sequence). The CDR3 is 13 residues long. V lost 3 bases, J lost 13 bases, and 10 bases stayed unmatched. CDR3 DNA sequence: TGTGCCACCAGCAGCCCGACAGGGGTGTTTCCCACCTTC. It codes for CATSSPTGVFPTF.

The chain is built from TRBV6-4 and TRBJ2-1; 7 nucleotides line up with TRBD1. Germline assignment: CDR1 MRHNA and CDR2 SNTAGT. The CDR3 spans 14 residues. V dropped 6 bases and J dropped 6; count of bases not matched to a gene: 8. CDR3 residues: CASSAGGTGNEQFF. The CDR3 coding sequence is TGTGCCAGCAGCGCAGGGGGAACGGGCAATGAGCAGTTCTTC.

The V gene is TRBV4-1, the J gene TRBJ1-1; D is possibly TRBD1 (5 bases). The V end was cut by 3 bases, the J end by 8 bases, with 16 bases between. The germline CDR1 and CDR2 sequences are MGHRA and YSYEKL. The CDR3 consists of 14 residues. In DNA form, the CDR3 reads TGCGCCAGCAGCCAGGCCTGGGGGGTGCGAGAAGCTTTCTTT. Protein sequence: CASSQAWGVREAFF.

The V and J genes are TRBV30 and TRBJ2-3, with D hard to call. The V and J ends lost 0 bases and 3 bases respectively, with 7 bases between them. The CDR3 is 13 amino acids. Germline V lookup: CDR1 GTSNPN, CDR2 SVGIG (reference sequence). The CDR3 region has the DNA TGTGCCTGGAGTGTAGCCGGGACAGATACGCAGTATTTT. The encoded protein is CAWSVAGTDTQYF.

This clonotype showed up just once. The chain carries TRBV12-3 or TRBV12-4 and TRBJ2-7; D is ambiguous. The V end lost 6 bases, the J end lost 5 bases, and 11 bases lay between the germline ends. This CDR3 has 12 amino acids. CDR3 DNA sequence: TGTGCCAGCAGCGTAAACTTAGACGAGCAGTACTTC. As protein: CASSVNLDEQYF.

V gene TRBV21-1 combines with J gene TRBJ2-3; the table's D gene call, TRBD2, was not cross checked with the DNA. TRBV21-1 constitutes a pseudogene. The CDR3 sequence is 18 residues long. The CDR3 nucleotides read TGTGCCAGCAGCAAAAGCCCCGGGACTAGCGGGAGTAAAGATACGCAGTATTTT. This codes for CASSKSPGTSGSKDTQYF.

The J gene is TRBJ2-3, the V gene TRBV21-1. TRBV21-1 is a pseudogene. The CDR3 contains 13 residues. CDR3 protein: CASSKILTDTQYF. The CDR3 DNA is TGTGCCAGCAGCAAAATTCTCACAGATACGCAGTATTTT.

The rearrangement uses TRBV27 and TRBJ2-7; the D is unclear. The V gene lost 0 bases and the J gene lost 2 bases, with 11 bases spanning the gap. Germline loops: CDR1 MNHEY, CDR2 SMNVEV (reference sequence). The CDR3 runs 15 residues. Here the CDR3 reads CASSLSISPTYEQYF. The CDR3 bases are TGTGCCAGCAGTTTATCGATTTCCCCCACCTACGAGCAGTACTTC.

A single count supports this clonotype. This sequence joins TRBV12-3 or TRBV12-4 and TRBJ2-3, with D unclear. V lost 4 bases to trimming and J lost 1 base, with 9 bases between them. The CDR3 extends over 14 amino acids. In nucleotides, the CDR3 is TGTGCCAGCAGTTCGCTCTACCGCACAGATACGCAGTATTTT. This gives the protein CASSSLYRTDTQYF.

This clonotype has only a few counts. J is TRBJ2-5 and V is TRBV12-3 or TRBV12-4; perhaps TRBD2 as D (6 bases). The CDR3 spans 13 residues. Trimming removed 1 base at V and 8 bases at J, with 11 bases between. In nucleotides, the CDR3 is TGTGCCAGCAGTTTAGGCAGGGAGGAAACCCAGTACTTC. Protein product: CASSLGREETQYF.

This clonotype has only one observation. The chain employs TRBV27 and TRBJ1-2; D perhaps matches TRBD1 (6 bases). V lost 5 bases and J lost 11, with 15 bases in between. The CDR3 contains 12 residues. Looked up from germline, CDR1 is MNHEY and CDR2 is SMNVEV (reference sequence). The CDR3 nucleotides read TGTGCCAGCAGTCCCGGGACACCTGTTTACACCTTC. This translates into CASSPGTPVYTF.

The chain combines TRBV12-3 or TRBV12-4 with TRBJ2-1; no definite D call. The CDR3 loop spans 15 amino acids. Trimming left V 3 bases short and J 9 bases short, with 18 bases between. CDR3 in amino acids: CASSLMGPPVPEQFF. For the CDR3, the DNA is TGTGCCAGCAGTTTGATGGGCCCGCCCGTCCCTGAGCAGTTCTTC.

V is TRBV4-1 and J is TRBJ2-7; 8 bases are a match to TRBD1. The CDR3 length is 15 residues. The J segment lost 7 bases and the V segment lost 3 bases, leaving 11 bases of the junction unmatched. Germline V CDR1 and CDR2: MGHRA, YSYEKL. CDR3 region: CASSQGDRPPYEQYF. The CDR3 DNA is TGCGCCAGCAGCCAGGGGGACAGGCCTCCTTATGAGCAGTACTTC.

The chain uses TRBV7-9 and TRBJ2-1, with D uncertain. Germline-derived CDR1 and CDR2 are SEHNR and FQNEAQ (reference sequence). Trimming removed 2 bases at V and 6 bases at J, with 20 bases between. The length of the CDR3 is 17 residues. Written as DNA, the CDR3 is TGTGCCAGCAGCTTACCCTGGGTAGCATCATCTCCCAATGAGCAGTTCTTC. As protein: CASSLPWVASSPNEQFF.

The chain has TRBV2 and TRBJ2-3; 10 bases agree with TRBD1. Germline V gene data show CDR1 as SNHLY and CDR2 as FYNNEI. After removal of 3 bases from V and 1 base from J, the junction contained 4 bases not matched to a gene. The CDR3 consists of 16 residues. The CDR3 DNA is TGTGCCAGCAGTGATGGGACAGGGGCTGGCACAGATACGCAGTATTTT. This codes for CASSDGTGAGTDTQYF.